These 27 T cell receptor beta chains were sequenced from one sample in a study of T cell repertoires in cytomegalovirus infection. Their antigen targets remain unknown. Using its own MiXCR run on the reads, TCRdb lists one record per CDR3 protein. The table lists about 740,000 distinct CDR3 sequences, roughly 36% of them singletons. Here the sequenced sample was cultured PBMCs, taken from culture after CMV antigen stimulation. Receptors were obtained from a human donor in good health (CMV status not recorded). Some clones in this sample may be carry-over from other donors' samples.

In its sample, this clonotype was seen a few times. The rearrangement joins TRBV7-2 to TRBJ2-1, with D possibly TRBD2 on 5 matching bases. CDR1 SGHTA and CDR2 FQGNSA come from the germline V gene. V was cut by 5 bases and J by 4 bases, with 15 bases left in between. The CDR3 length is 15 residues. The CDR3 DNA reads TGTGCCAGCAGCCTAAGCGGCTCGCCTTACAATGAGCAGTTCTTC. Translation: CASSLSGSPYNEQFF.

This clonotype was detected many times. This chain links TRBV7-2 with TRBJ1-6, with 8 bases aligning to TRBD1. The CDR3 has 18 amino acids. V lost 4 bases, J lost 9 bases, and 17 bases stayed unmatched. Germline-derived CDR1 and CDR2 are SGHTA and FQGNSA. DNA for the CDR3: TGTGCCAGCAGCTCATCAAAACAGGGGACAGGTTGGAGTTCACCCCTCCACTTT. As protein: CASSSSKQGTGWSSPLHF.

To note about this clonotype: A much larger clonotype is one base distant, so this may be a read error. The CDR3 is CASSWIGDTQYF. The CDR3 nucleotides are TGTGCCAGCAGCTGGATTGGGGATACGCAGTATTTT. The V call is TRBV7-2, the J call TRBJ2-3; no clear D gene. The germline V and J ends were trimmed by 4 bases and 6 bases, with 8 bases remaining between them. This CDR3 spans 12 amino acids. Germline CDR1 reads SGHTA; CDR2 reads FQGNSA. The full variable domain, completed using reference TRBV7-2 and TRBJ2-3, is GAGVSQSPSNKVTEKGKDVELRCDPISGHTALYWYRQSLGQGLEFLIYFQGNSAPDKSGLPSDRFSAERTGGSVSTLTIQRTQQEDSAVYLCASSWIGDTQYFGPGTRLTVL.

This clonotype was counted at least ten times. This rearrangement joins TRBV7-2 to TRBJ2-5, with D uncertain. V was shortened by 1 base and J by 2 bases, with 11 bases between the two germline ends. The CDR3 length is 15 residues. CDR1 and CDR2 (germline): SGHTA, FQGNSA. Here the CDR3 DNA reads TGTGCCAGCAGCTTAGTGGGTGGCGTACAAGAGACCCAGTACTTC. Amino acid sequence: CASSLVGGVQETQYF.

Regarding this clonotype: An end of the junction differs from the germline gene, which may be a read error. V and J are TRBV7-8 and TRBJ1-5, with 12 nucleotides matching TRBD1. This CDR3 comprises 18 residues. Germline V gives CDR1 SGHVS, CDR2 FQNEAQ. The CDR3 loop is CASSLRGQGAARNQHQHF. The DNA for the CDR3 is TGTGCCAGCAGCTTGAGGGGACAGGGGGCCGCTCGCAATCAGCACCAGCATTTT. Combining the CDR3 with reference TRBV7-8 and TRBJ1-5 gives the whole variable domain GAGVSQSPRYKVAKRGQDVALRCDPISGHVSLFWYQQALGQGPEFLTYFQNEAQLDKSGLPSDRFFAERPEGSVSTLKIQRTQQEDSAVYLCASSLRGQGAARNQHQHFGDGTRLSIL.

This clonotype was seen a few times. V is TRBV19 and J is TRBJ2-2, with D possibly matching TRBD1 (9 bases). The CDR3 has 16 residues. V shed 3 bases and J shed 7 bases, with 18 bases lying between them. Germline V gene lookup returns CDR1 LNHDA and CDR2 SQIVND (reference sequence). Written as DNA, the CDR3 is TGTGCCAGTAGTATTTTAGCGGGACAGGGCATCGGGGAGCTGTTTTTT. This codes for CASSILAGQGIGELFF. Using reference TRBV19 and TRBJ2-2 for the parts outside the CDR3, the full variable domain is DGGITQSPKYLFRKEGQNVTLSCEQNLNHDAMYWYRQDPGQGLRLIYYSQIVNDFQKGDIAEGYSVSREKKESFPLTVTSAQKNPTAFYLCASSILAGQGIGELFFGEGSRLTVL.

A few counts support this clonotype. CDR3 sequence: CASSLRGGGDQPQHF. CDR3 nucleotide sequence: TGTGCCAGCAGCTTAAGGGGGGGGGGAGATCAGCCCCAGCATTTT. This chain joins TRBV7-8 and TRBJ1-5; possible D gene TRBD1, 6 bases. Germline V gene sequence: CDR1 SGHVS, CDR2 FQNEAQ. V lost 2 bases and J lost 5, with 13 bases in between. The CDR3 extends over 15 amino acids.

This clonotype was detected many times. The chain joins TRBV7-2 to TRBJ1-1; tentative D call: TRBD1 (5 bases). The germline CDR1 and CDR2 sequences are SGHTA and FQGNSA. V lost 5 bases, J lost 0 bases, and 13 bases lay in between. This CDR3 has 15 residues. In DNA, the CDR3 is TGTGCCAGCAGCCCAGGGATTGTAATGAACACTGAAGCTTTCTTT. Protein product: CASSPGIVMNTEAFF.

In nucleotides, the CDR3 is TGCGCCAGCAGCCCCGGGGTAGCGGGGGCCCGGGACGAGCAGTACTTC. Protein sequence: CASSPGVAGARDEQYF. V is TRBV4-1 and J is TRBJ2-7; 9 bases are shared with TRBD2. The germline gives CDR1 MGHRA, CDR2 YSYEKL. V lost 4 bases and J lost 5; bases outside the gene matches: 12. CDR3 length: 16 amino acids.

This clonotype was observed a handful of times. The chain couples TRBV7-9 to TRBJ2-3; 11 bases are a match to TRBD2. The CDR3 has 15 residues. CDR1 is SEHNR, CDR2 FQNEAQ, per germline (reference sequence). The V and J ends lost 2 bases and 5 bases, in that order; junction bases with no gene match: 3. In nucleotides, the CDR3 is TGTGCCAGCAGCTTAAGACTAGCGGGACTAGATACGCAGTATTTT. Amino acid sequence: CASSLRLAGLDTQYF.

CDR3 nucleotides: TGCAGTGCTGATGGGGACAACACAGATACGCAGTATTTT. It codes for CSADGDNTDTQYF. The rearrangement joins TRBV20-1 to TRBJ2-3, with D tentatively TRBD1 (6 bases). Between the trimmed V and J ends, which lost 5 bases and 2 bases, there was a span of 11 bases. Germline values: CDR1 DFQATT, CDR2 SNEGSKA (reference sequence). The length of the CDR3 is 13 residues.

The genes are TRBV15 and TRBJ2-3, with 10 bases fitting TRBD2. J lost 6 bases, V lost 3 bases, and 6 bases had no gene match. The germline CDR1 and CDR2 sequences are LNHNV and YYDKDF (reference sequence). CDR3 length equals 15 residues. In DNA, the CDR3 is TGTGCCACCAGCAGGGATCGGACTAGCGGCGATACGCAGTATTTT. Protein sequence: CATSRDRTSGDTQYF.

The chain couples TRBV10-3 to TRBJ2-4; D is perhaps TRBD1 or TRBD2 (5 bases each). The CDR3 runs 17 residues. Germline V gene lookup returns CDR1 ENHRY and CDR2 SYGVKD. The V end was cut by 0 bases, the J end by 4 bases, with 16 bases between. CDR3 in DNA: TGTGCCATCAGTGAGTCCGGCTTACCGGGACGAAAAAACATTCAGTACTTC. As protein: CAISESGLPGRKNIQYF.

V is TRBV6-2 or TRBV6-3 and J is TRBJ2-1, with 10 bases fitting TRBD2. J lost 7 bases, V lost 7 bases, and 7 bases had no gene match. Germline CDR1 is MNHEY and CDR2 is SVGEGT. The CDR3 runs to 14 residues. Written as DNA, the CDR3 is TGTGCCAGCACTAGTAGCGGGAGGACTAATGAGCAGTTCTTC. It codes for CASTSSGRTNEQFF.

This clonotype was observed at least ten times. The CDR3 DNA follows: TGCGCCAGCAGCCACTTAGGGGGCCGAAATCAGCCCCAGCATTTT. Protein product: CASSHLGGRNQPQHF. The V and J genes are TRBV4-3 and TRBJ1-5, with TRBD1 matching over 7 bases. CDR3 length: 15 residues. The ends lost 3 bases at V and 4 bases at J; junction bases unmatched: 6. From germline, CDR1 is LGHNA and CDR2 YSLEER.

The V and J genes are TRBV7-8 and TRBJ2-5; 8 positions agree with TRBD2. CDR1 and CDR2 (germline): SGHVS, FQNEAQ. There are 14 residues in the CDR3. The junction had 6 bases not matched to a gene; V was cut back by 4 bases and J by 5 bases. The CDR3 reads CASSSLAGRETQYF. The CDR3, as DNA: TGTGCCAGCAGCTCCTTAGCGGGAAGGGAGACCCAGTACTTC.

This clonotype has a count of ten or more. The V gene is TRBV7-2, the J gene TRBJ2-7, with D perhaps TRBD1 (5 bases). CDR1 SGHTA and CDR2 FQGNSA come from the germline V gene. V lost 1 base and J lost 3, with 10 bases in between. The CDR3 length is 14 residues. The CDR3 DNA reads TGTGCCAGCAGCTTAGGGACACTATACTACGAGCAGTACTTC. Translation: CASSLGTLYYEQYF.

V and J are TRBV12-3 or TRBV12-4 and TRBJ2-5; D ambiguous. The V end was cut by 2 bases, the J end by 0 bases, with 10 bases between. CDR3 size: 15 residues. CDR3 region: CASSLMAEYQETQYF. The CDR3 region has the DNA TGTGCCAGCAGTTTAATGGCGGAATACCAAGAGACCCAGTACTTC.

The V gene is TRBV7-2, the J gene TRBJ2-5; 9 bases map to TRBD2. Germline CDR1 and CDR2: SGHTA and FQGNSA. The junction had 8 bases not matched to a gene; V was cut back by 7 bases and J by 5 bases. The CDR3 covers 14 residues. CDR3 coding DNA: TGTGCCAGCAAGACTAGCGGTTTGAAGGAGACCCAGTACTTC. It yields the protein CASKTSGLKETQYF.

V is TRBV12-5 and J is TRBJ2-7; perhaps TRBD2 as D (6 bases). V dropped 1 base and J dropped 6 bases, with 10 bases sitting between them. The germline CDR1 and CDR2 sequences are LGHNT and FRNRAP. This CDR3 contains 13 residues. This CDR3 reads CASGLERRGEQYF. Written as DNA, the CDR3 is TGTGCTAGTGGTTTGGAGAGGCGGGGCGAGCAGTACTTC.

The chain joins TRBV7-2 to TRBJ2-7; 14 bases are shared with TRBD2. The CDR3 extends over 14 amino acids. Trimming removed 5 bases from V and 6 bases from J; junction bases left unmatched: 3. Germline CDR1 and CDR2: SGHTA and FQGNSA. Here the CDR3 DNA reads TGTGCCAGCAGCGAGGGACTAGCGGGAGTCGAGCAGTACTTC. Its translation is CASSEGLAGVEQYF.

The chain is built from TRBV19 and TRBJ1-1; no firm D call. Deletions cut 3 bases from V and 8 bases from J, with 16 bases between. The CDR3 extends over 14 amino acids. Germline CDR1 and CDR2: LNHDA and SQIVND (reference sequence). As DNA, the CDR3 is TGTGCCAGTAGTATTAATTACGGTTCGTCAGAAGCTTTCTTT. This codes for CASSINYGSSEAFF.

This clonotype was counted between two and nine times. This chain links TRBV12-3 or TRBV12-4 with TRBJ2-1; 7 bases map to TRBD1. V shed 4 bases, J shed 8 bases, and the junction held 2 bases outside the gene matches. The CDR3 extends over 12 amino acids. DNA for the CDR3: TGTGCCAGCAGTTCCACAGGGGATGAGCAGTTCTTC. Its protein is CASSSTGDEQFF.

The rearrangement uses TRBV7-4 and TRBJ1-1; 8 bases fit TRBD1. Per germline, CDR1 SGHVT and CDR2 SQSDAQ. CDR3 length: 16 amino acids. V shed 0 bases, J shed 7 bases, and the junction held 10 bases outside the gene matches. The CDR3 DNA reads TGTGCCAGCAGCTTAGCGGTTACAGGGGGAAGGGGTGAAGCTTTCTTT. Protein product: CASSLAVTGGRGEAFF.

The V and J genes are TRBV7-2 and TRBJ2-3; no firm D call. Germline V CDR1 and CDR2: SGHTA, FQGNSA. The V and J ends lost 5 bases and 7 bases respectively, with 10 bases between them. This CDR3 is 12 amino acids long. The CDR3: CASSPDGHTQYF. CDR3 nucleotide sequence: TGTGCCAGCAGCCCCGATGGGCATACGCAGTATTTT. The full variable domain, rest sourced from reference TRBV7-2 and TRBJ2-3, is GAGVSQSPSNKVTEKGKDVELRCDPISGHTALYWYRQSLGQGLEFLIYFQGNSAPDKSGLPSDRFSAERTGGSVSTLTIQRTQQEDSAVYLCASSPDGHTQYFGPGTRLTVL.

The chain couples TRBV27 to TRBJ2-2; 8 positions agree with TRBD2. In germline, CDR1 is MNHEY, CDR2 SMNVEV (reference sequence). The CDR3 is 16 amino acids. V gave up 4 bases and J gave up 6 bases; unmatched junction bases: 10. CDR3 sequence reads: CASSSRTSYGPGELFF. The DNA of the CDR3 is TGTGCCAGCAGTTCACGGACTAGCTATGGCCCCGGGGAGCTGTTTTTT.

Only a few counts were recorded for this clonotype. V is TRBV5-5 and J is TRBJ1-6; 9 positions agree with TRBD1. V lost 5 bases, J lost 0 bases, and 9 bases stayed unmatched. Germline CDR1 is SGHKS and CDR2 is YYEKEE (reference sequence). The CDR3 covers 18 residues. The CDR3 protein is CASRRGQGADSYNSPLHF. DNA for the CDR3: TGTGCCAGCAGGAGGGGACAGGGAGCCGACTCCTATAATTCACCCCTCCACTTT.